Each of the 27 T cell receptor beta chains below was sequenced from the same sample in a study of T cell repertoires in cytomegalovirus infection. Via MiXCR, TCRdb re-called the reads, giving one row per CDR3 protein. Here the sample spans approximately 280,000 distinct CDR3 sequences, under 25% being singletons. These receptors lack a known antigen. The source material was cultured PBMCs, sampled from culture after CMV antigen stimulation. The source of these receptors is a human donor in good health (CMV status not recorded). Some clones in this sample may be carry-over from other donors' samples.

In this sample, this clonotype turned up once. In DNA, the CDR3 is TGTGCCAGCAGCCAAGGCGGGGACACAAATCAGCCCCAGCATTTT. It yields the protein CASSQGGDTNQPQHF. The V and J genes are TRBV4-2 and TRBJ1-5; D is perhaps TRBD1 (6 bases). The germline V gene encodes CDR1 LGHNA and CDR2 YNFKEQ. This CDR3 spans 15 amino acids. V was shortened by 1 base and J by 4 bases, with 11 bases between the two germline ends.

Details on this clonotype: The conserved final phenylalanine or tryptophan is absent from the CDR3, which likely points to a read error. The chain carries TRBV10-3 and TRBJ2-1; the D is unclear. Germline CDR1 reads ENHRY; CDR2 reads SYGVKD. The V end was cut by 8 bases, the J end by 7 bases, with 21 bases between. The CDR3 contains 15 residues. The CDR3 loop reads CAIGFRPDQDNEQFL. CDR3 nucleotides: TGTGCCATCGGTTTCAGGCCGGACCAGGATAATGAGCAGTTCCTC.

This sequence joins TRBV6-5 and TRBJ2-1, with 8 bases matching TRBD2. The germline CDR1 and CDR2 sequences are MNHEY and SVGAGI. With V trimmed by 2 bases and J by 4 bases, 7 bases remained unmatched. This CDR3 is 16 amino acids long. The CDR3 region is CASSYASGLEYNEQFF. In DNA, the CDR3 is TGTGCCAGCAGTTACGCTTCGGGACTAGAGTACAATGAGCAGTTCTTC.

The chain employs TRBV27 and TRBJ2-3; D is undetermined. The V and J ends lost 2 bases and 6 bases respectively, with 15 bases between them. Germline V lookup: CDR1 MNHEY, CDR2 SMNVEV (reference sequence). CDR3 size: 15 residues. The CDR3 spells CASSLRVGGLDTQYF. CDR3 bases: TGTGCCAGCAGTTTAAGAGTTGGCGGTTTGGATACGCAGTATTTT.

This chain joins TRBV15 and TRBJ2-2, with D possibly being TRBD1 (6 bases). From germline, CDR1 is LNHNV and CDR2 YYDKDF (reference sequence). The CDR3 runs to 16 residues. Trimming cost V 5 bases and J 2 bases, with 15 bases left between them. CDR3 sequence: CATSLYRDTNTGELFF. The DNA for the CDR3 is TGTGCCACCAGCTTGTACCGGGACACTAACACCGGGGAGCTGTTTTTT. The entire variable domain, with the rest obtained from reference TRBV15 and TRBJ2-2, is as follows: DAMVIQNPRYQVTQFGKPVTLSCSQTLNHNVMYWYQQKSSQAPKLLFHYYDKDFNNEADTPDNFQSRRPNTSFCFLDIRSPGLGDTAMYLCATSLYRDTNTGELFFGEGSRLTVL.

This clonotype was counted between two and nine times. J is TRBJ2-2 and V is TRBV11-2, with 9 bases matching TRBD2. J was trimmed by 0 bases and V by 5 bases; bases with no gene match: 10. The germline gives CDR1 SGHAT, CDR2 FQNNGV. This CDR3 is built from 18 residues. The CDR3 coding sequence is TGTGCCAGCAGCCTACTAGCGGGTCGGCCAACGAACACCGGGGAGCTGTTTTTT. Its protein product is CASSLLAGRPTNTGELFF.

Details on this clonotype: A much more abundant neighbour one base away suggests this may be a read error. Without the conserved terminal phenylalanine or tryptophan, this CDR3 likely stems from a read error. It is unclear where the CDR3 begins or ends on the DNA, so no DNA is shown, and the CDR3 is as TCRdb lists it. V gene TRBV15 combines with J gene TRBJ2-1. The CDR3 comprises 13 residues, both ends counted. Germline V gene lookup returns CDR1 LNHNV and CDR2 YYDKDF (reference sequence). The CDR3 sequence is CATSRDRLGEKFS.

This clonotype was seen ten or more times. The chain combines TRBV20-1 with TRBJ2-2, with D tentatively TRBD2 (5 bases). Deletions cut 0 bases from V and 5 bases from J, with 16 bases between. Germline V CDR1 and CDR2: DFQATT, SNEGSKA (reference sequence). The CDR3 is made up of 16 amino acids. CDR3 in DNA: TGCAGTGCTAGAGATTCCAGCGGAGCTCGGACCGGGGAGCTGTTTTTT. This translates into CSARDSSGARTGELFF.

This clonotype turned up a few times. The V call is TRBV2, the J call TRBJ2-3; TRBD2 matches 10 bases. The germline gives CDR1 SNHLY, CDR2 FYNNEI. CDR3 size: 22 residues. J lost 1 base, V lost 4 bases, and 23 bases had no gene match. CDR3 amino acids: CASSVVGASGSAQPPRTDTQYF. The CDR3 DNA reads TGTGCCAGCAGTGTCGTGGGCGCTAGCGGGAGCGCCCAACCACCCCGCACAGATACGCAGTATTTT.

The genes are TRBV6-5 and TRBJ2-2; 7 bases match TRBD1. This CDR3 has 14 residues. V shed 8 bases, J shed 6 bases, and the junction held 9 bases outside the gene matches. Looked up from germline, CDR1 is MNHEY and CDR2 is SVGAGI. CDR3 sequence reads: CASSGTVNPGELFF. Here the CDR3 DNA reads TGTGCCAGCTCCGGGACAGTAAACCCCGGGGAGCTGTTTTTT.

The J gene is TRBJ1-5, the V gene TRBV6-1, with a tentative D call TRBD1 (5 bases). Germline CDR1 and CDR2: MNHNS and SASEGT. The CDR3 has 17 amino acids. The V and J ends lost 5 bases and 0 bases respectively, with 17 bases between them. CDR3 sequence (DNA): TGTGCCAGCAGTTCCCACAGACAGTCATCTAGCAATCAGCCCCAGCATTTT. It is translated as CASSSHRQSSSNQPQHF.

The CDR3 loop is CSARAGLAEGLPYNEQFF. The CDR3 DNA sequence: TGCAGTGCTAGAGCTGGGCTAGCGGAAGGACTGCCCTACAATGAGCAGTTCTTC. The J gene is TRBJ2-1, the V gene TRBV20-1; 7 positions match TRBD2. Trimming cost V 1 base and J 2 bases; bases outside gene matches: 14. Per germline, CDR1 DFQATT and CDR2 SNEGSKA (reference sequence). CDR3 length: 18 residues.

The CDR3 protein is CASSLKQSYEQYV. The CDR3 DNA reads TGTGCCAGCAGTTTAAAACAATCCTACGAGCAGTACGTC. This chain joins TRBV7-2 and TRBJ2-7; D call uncertain. CDR3 size: 13 residues. CDR1 and CDR2 (germline): SGHTA, FQGNSA. V was clipped by 6 bases and J by 1 base, with 10 bases between them.

This clonotype has a count of ten or more. J is TRBJ2-7 and V is TRBV10-3; D is ambiguous. The CDR3 is 13 amino acids. CDR1 and CDR2 (germline): ENHRY, SYGVKD. V shed 0 bases and J shed 6 bases, with 9 bases lying between them. This CDR3 is CAISESGSGEQYV. The CDR3 region has the DNA TGTGCCATCAGTGAGTCGGGCAGTGGCGAGCAGTACGTC.

This clonotype was observed a handful of times. The rearrangement uses TRBV6-2 or TRBV6-3 and TRBJ2-7; D gene unclear. Trimming left V 1 base short and J 3 bases short, with 10 bases between. The CDR3 consists of 14 residues. Germline CDR1 and CDR2: MNHEY and SVGEGT. The CDR3 bases are TGTGCCAGCAGTTACTTTGGGATCCTCTACGAGCAGTACTTC. Translating gives CASSYFGILYEQYF.

CDR3 residues: CASSGSSGTVSYNEQFF. For the CDR3, the DNA is TGTGCCAGCAGTGGGAGTAGCGGGACGGTCTCCTACAATGAGCAGTTCTTC. This sequence joins TRBV6-2 or TRBV6-3 and TRBJ2-1; 8 nucleotides align to TRBD2. Germline values: CDR1 MNHEY, CDR2 SVGEGT. The CDR3 is made up of 17 amino acids. V lost 5 bases and J lost 0; bases outside the gene matches: 9.

This clonotype showed up just once. The CDR3 DNA is TGTGCCAGCATTGGAGAAAGCGGGATAACCTACAATGAGCAGTTCTTC. Amino acids: CASIGESGITYNEQFF. This chain joins TRBV6-2 or TRBV6-3 and TRBJ2-1, with 7 bases aligning to TRBD2. V shed 7 bases, J shed 2 bases, and the junction held 11 bases outside the gene matches. Germline V gene lookup returns CDR1 MNHEY and CDR2 SVGEGT. This CDR3 contains 16 residues.

This clonotype was counted only a few times. The V and J genes are TRBV20-1 and TRBJ1-4, with D possibly TRBD1 on 6 matching bases. Trimming cost V 4 bases and J 0 bases, with 9 bases left between them. This CDR3 spans 14 amino acids. Germline lookup yields CDR1 DFQATT and CDR2 SNEGSKA (reference sequence). DNA of the CDR3: TGCAGTGCTACCAGGGGTGCAACTAATGAAAAACTGTTTTTT. Protein: CSATRGATNEKLFF.

This clonotype turned up a few times. This sequence joins TRBV23-1 and TRBJ1-6; weak D call: TRBD1 (5 bases). TRBV23-1 is classed as an ORF, of uncertain function. This CDR3 region has 14 residues. Trimming cost V 3 bases and J 5 bases, with 8 bases left between them. The CDR3 loop is CASSQQGNNSPLHF. For the CDR3, the DNA is TGCGCCAGCAGTCAGCAGGGAAATAATTCACCCCTCCACTTT.

The chain joins TRBV6-2 or TRBV6-3 to TRBJ2-1; 9 nucleotides line up with TRBD2. The CDR3 is 17 amino acids. Per germline, CDR1 MNHEY and CDR2 SVGEGT. V trimming: 6 bases; J trimming: 5 bases; junction bases outside the gene matches: 14. The CDR3 DNA sequence: TGTGCCAGCAGACTATTAGCGGGAGCTTCATCCAACAATGAGCAGTTCTTC. Translation: CASRLLAGASSNNEQFF.

Note on this clonotype: An end of the junction differs from the germline gene, which may be a read error. The CDR3 is CVSRSGTDEQYF. CDR3 sequence (DNA): TGTGTCAGCAGGAGCGGGACAGACGAGCAGTACTTC. The V and J genes are TRBV7-6 and TRBJ2-7; the D gene could be TRBD1 or TRBD2 (7 bases each). Germline CDR1 reads SGHVS; CDR2 reads FNYEAQ. The CDR3 extends over 12 amino acids.

This clonotype was counted only a few times. The genes are TRBV6-1 and TRBJ1-2; the D gene is possibly TRBD1 (5 bases). Germline CDR1 is MNHNS and CDR2 is SASEGT. Trimming cost V 7 bases and J 8 bases, with 20 bases left between them. The CDR3 has 14 residues. Here the CDR3 reads CASTHDAGARGYTF. CDR3 sequence (DNA): TGTGCCAGCACTCATGATGCTGGGGCGCGAGGCTACACCTTC.

This clonotype turned up a few times. This sequence joins TRBV5-4 and TRBJ1-2; D perhaps matches TRBD1 (5 bases). V lost 4 bases and J lost 2, with 12 bases in between. The V gene's germline CDR1 is SGHNT and CDR2 YYREEE (reference sequence). This CDR3 comprises 14 residues. In nucleotides, the CDR3 is TGTGCCAGCAGCGCTCCGGGGCGAAACTATGGCTACACCTTC. Protein sequence: CASSAPGRNYGYTF.

This clonotype showed up many times. The chain links TRBV7-2 to TRBJ2-7, with 9 bases aligning to TRBD2. V dropped 5 bases and J dropped 4; count of bases not matched to a gene: 9. The CDR3 spans 15 residues. Germline assignment: CDR1 SGHTA and CDR2 FQGNSA. Here the CDR3 reads CASSTNSGSTYEQYF. The DNA for the CDR3 is TGTGCCAGCAGCACAAATAGCGGGAGTACTTACGAGCAGTACTTC.

This rearrangement joins TRBV6-1 to TRBJ2-2; D gene unclear. Trimming shortened V by 5 bases and J by 6 bases, and 7 bases separated the two germline ends. This CDR3 region has 12 residues. The germline CDR1 and CDR2 sequences are MNHNS and SASEGT. In DNA, the CDR3 is TGTGCCAGCAGTCAAATCGCCGGGGAGCTGTTTTTT. It specifies CASSQIAGELFF.

This clonotype was counted between two and nine times. The CDR3 sequence is CASSLAGTGPNTEAFF. In DNA form, the CDR3 reads TGTGCCAGCAGCTTAGCCGGGACAGGCCCGAACACTGAAGCTTTCTTT. V is TRBV7-4 and J is TRBJ1-1; TRBD1 matches 8 bases. V shed 0 bases, J shed 1 base, and the junction held 4 bases outside the gene matches. The length of the CDR3 is 16 residues. CDR1 and CDR2 from the germline V gene are SGHVT and SQSDAQ.

In its sample, this clonotype was seen many times. The chain recombines TRBV20-1 with TRBJ2-1; 11 bases are shared with TRBD2. The germline V gene encodes CDR1 DFQATT and CDR2 SNEGSKA (reference sequence). This CDR3 region has 19 residues. V dropped 0 bases and J dropped 0; count of bases not matched to a gene: 10. CDR3 amino acids: CSARDLRTSGQSSYNEQFF. The CDR3 nucleotides are TGCAGTGCTAGAGATCTCCGGACTAGCGGGCAGAGCTCCTACAATGAGCAGTTCTTC.